The clone carrying this TCR beta chain was seen at least ten times. What it binds is not known. Time point in this sample: newly diagnosed GD, antithyroid drugs for less than 3 months. The TCR library was prepared using RNA isolated from PBMCs. CDR3-region Arm-PCR and iRepertoire HTBI primers produced the TCR beta libraries. Each CDR3 protein gets one entry after TCRdb re-called the multiplex PCR reads with MiXCR. The repertoire has some 330,000 distinct CDR3 sequences, roughly 12% of them found once; the top ten carry approximately 20%. These data are taken from a study of regulatory T cells in long-lasting Graves disease. Findings of the study overall: Exclusively peripheral blood, rather than thyroid tissue, was studied.

CDR3 length: 15 residues. Germline CDR1 and CDR2: SGHTA and FQGNSA. Trimming removed 5 bases from V and 2 bases from J; junction bases left unmatched: 7. These data also formed part of another study, on T cells in Graves' hyperthyroidism and ophthalmopathy. From that report: HTBI primers drove first-round RT-PCR of the TCR CDR3.

V is TRBV7-2 and J is TRBJ2-7; TRBD1 matches 9 bases. Sequences were derived from peripheral blood mononuclear cells (PBMCs), sampled at new diagnosis, from a patient treated with antithyroid drugs. This sequence originates from a woman aged 18-29 years with Graves disease. As DNA, the CDR3 is TGTGCCAGCAGCACCCCGGGACAGGGAGCCTACGAGCAGTACTTC. Its protein product is CASSTPGQGAYEQYF.